This is a list of T cell receptor beta chains from one sample in a study of blood T cells in healthy people across ages. MiXCR, applied by TCRdb to the 5' RACE reads, yields one record per CDR3 protein. The table shows 1.6 million or so distinct CDR3 sequences, with about 35% occurring only once. The sequenced material came from blood. These TCRs come from a woman in her 30s in good health. Each CDR3 is given with its conserved first and last residue. The order of the fields is D gene, V gene, J gene, clone size, CDR3 DNA, CDR3 protein. A D gene is named only where the DNA matches it firmly. Only part of the rows carry a size: once, few, many, or a class if the clone is expanded.

TRBD1,TRBV10-3,TRBJ2-6,few,TGTGCCATCAGTAACCCCCGGGACAGGGGTCCCTCTGGGGCCAACGTCCTGACTTTC,CAISNPRDRGPSGANVLTF
TRBD1,TRBV6-1,TRBJ1-1,NA,TGTGCCAGCAGTGAGGGACAGGGGTTCATGAACACTGAAGCTTTCTTT,CASSEGQGFMNTEAFF
NA,TRBV29-1,TRBJ1-2,NA,TGCAGCGTTGAAGGGGGCGTAGGCTATGGCTACACCTTC,CSVEGGVGYGYTF
NA,TRBV4-1,TRBJ2-1,NA,TGCGCCAGCAGCCAAGGACGGTGGAACGATGAGCAGTTCTTC,CASSQGRWNDEQFF
TRBD2,TRBV4-1,TRBJ2-1,NA,TGCGCCAGCAGCCGGGGGCTAGCGGGATTAAATGAGCAGTTCTTC,CASSRGLAGLNEQFF
NA,TRBV6-2/TRBV6-3,TRBJ2-1,NA,TGTGCCAGCGCCAGGGGACGCTCCTACAGTGAGCAGTTCTTC,CASARGRSYSEQFF
NA,TRBV18,TRBJ1-1,few,TGTGCCAGCTCATACGCTGAGGTTGTCGTCCACACTGAAGCTTTCTTT,CASSYAEVVVHTEAFF
NA,TRBV20-1,TRBJ2-7,few,TGCAGTGCTAGGGGACGCGGGGCCCACGAGCAGTACTTC,CSARGRGAHEQYF
TRBD2,TRBV4-2,TRBJ2-7,NA,TGTGCCAGCAGCCAAGTGGGGGAGGGCTACGAGCAGTACTTC,CASSQVGEGYEQYF
TRBD1,TRBV11-2,TRBJ2-1,few,TGTGCCAGCAGTCCGGGACAGGGGATAGTCAATGAGCAGTTCTTC,CASSPGQGIVNEQFF
TRBD1,TRBV4-2,TRBJ1-2,NA,TGTGCCAGCAGCCAGAGGGGAACCGGGACAGCTTATGGCTACACCTTC,CASSQRGTGTAYGYTF
TRBD2,TRBV4-1,TRBJ2-1,NA,TGCGCCAGCAGCGACCGGGACACGCTAGCGGGAGACTCCAATGAGCAGTTCTTC,CASSDRDTLAGDSNEQFF
TRBD2,TRBV7-3,TRBJ2-1,NA,TGTGCCAGCAGCCCTAGCGGGAGTCTCCACGAGCAGTTCTTC,CASSPSGSLHEQFF
NA,TRBV5-5,TRBJ2-4,NA,TGTGCCAGCAGCTATGAAGGGGGTAAGGGAAACATTCAGTACTTC,CASSYEGGKGNIQYF
NA,TRBV3-1,TRBJ2-1,NA,TGTGCCAGCAGCCAGGTTCGTAGGGAGCAGTTCTTC,CASSQVRREQFF
NA,TRBV11-2,TRBJ2-1,NA,TGTGCCAGCAGCTTGGGGGCTAGTCTTAGCTCCTACAATGAGCAGTTCTTC,CASSLGASLSSYNEQFF
TRBD2,TRBV7-9,TRBJ2-3,NA,TGTGCCAGCAGCTTAGCGCGTCGGAGCGGGGGCACAGATACGCAGTATTTT,CASSLARRSGGTDTQYF
NA,TRBV4-1,TRBJ1-1,many,TGCGCCAGCAGCCGACGTGGGGGAACTGAAGCTTTCTTT,CASSRRGGTEAFF
TRBD1,TRBV29-1,TRBJ2-5,few,TGCAGTATCGGACAGGGGAAGGAGACCCAGTACTTC,CSIGQGKETQYF
NA,TRBV7-2,TRBJ2-1,NA,TGTGCCAGCAGCAGACCCGGTGGTGAGCAGTTCTTC,CASSRPGGEQFF
NA,TRBV4-1,TRBJ2-2,NA,TGCGCCAGCAGCCAGAGGACAGAGATAGGGGAGCTGTTTTTT,CASSQRTEIGELFF
TRBD1,TRBV5-6,TRBJ2-7,NA,TGTGCCAGCAGCCTGGGGACAGGGGGGAACTGGGGCGCCTACGAGCAGTACTTC,CASSLGTGGNWGAYEQYF
TRBD2,TRBV7-2,TRBJ2-5,few,TGTGCCAGCAGCTCGACTAGCTTGAGGGAGACCCAGTACTTC,CASSSTSLRETQYF
TRBD2,TRBV5-1,TRBJ2-3,NA,TGCGCCAGCAGCACCCGGACTAGGATCACAGATACGCAGTATTTT,CASSTRTRITDTQYF
NA,TRBV20-1,TRBJ2-5,NA,TGCAGTGCTAGAGAGCGCGTCTTTCAAGAGACCCAGTACTTC,CSARERVFQETQYF
TRBD1,TRBV28,TRBJ2-7,few,TGTGCCAGCAGTTCGTCCACGGGACAGATCTACGAGCAGTACTTC,CASSSSTGQIYEQYF
NA,TRBV29-1,TRBJ2-5,many,TGCAGCGTTGAAGACCACCTAGGGCCTAAGACCCAGTACTTC,CSVEDHLGPKTQYF
TRBD2,TRBV5-1,TRBJ2-7,few,TGCGCCAGCGCCGAAGCGGGAGGGAGCTCCTACGAGCAGTACTTC,CASAEAGGSSYEQYF
NA,TRBV7-9,TRBJ2-3,NA,TGTGCCATTAGCCGATTTAGCGTCTCTAGCACAGATACGCAGTATTTT,CAISRFSVSSTDTQYF
NA,TRBV4-1,TRBJ1-2,few,TGCGCCAGCAGCCAAGATCCGACAGGCTCATCTCAAAGCTACACCTTC,CASSQDPTGSSQSYTF
TRBD2,TRBV9,TRBJ2-6,few,TGTGCCAGCAGCGAAGCGGGAGCGGGGGCCAACGTCCTGACTTTC,CASSEAGAGANVLTF
TRBD1,TRBV29-1,TRBJ2-1,few,TGCAGCGACCTGAGTTTCCGGGACAGGGGCTACAATGAGCAGTTCTTC,CSDLSFRDRGYNEQFF
NA,TRBV20-1,TRBJ1-2,NA,TGCAGTGCTAGAGGCTCCCGCGACGGAGGCTACACCTTC,CSARGSRDGGYTF
NA,TRBV12-3/TRBV12-4,TRBJ2-2,few,TGTGCCAGCGGCGCATGGAACACCGGGGAGCTGTTTTTT,CASGAWNTGELFF
NA,TRBV4-2,TRBJ2-5,few,TGTGCCAGCAGCCAGGGGACTGGAGGGTTGACCCAGTACTTC,CASSQGTGGLTQYF
NA,TRBV20-1,TRBJ1-4,NA,TGCAGTGCTAGAGATGGAGGGGTAGGGGAAAAACTGTTTTTT,CSARDGGVGEKLFF
NA,TRBV28,TRBJ1-1,NA,TGTGCCAGCAGTCCCCAGGCCAAATGGGGCACTGAAGCTTTCTTT,CASSPQAKWGTEAFF
TRBD2,TRBV6-5,TRBJ2-1,NA,TGTGCCAGCAGCCCCCACCCTAGCGGTTCCTACAATGAGCAGTTCTTC,CASSPHPSGSYNEQFF
TRBD2,TRBV9,TRBJ2-1,NA,TGTGCCAGCAGCGTAGGTGATAGCGGGGGGGCTAACAATGAGCAGTTCTTC,CASSVGDSGGANNEQFF
NA,TRBV12-3/TRBV12-4,TRBJ1-3,NA,TGTGCCAGCAAATTCTCTCTCTCTGGAAACACCATATATTTT,CASKFSLSGNTIYF
NA,TRBV5-1,TRBJ1-5,NA,TGCGCCAGCAGCTTGGGTGGAATGAGCAATCAGCCCCAGCATTTT,CASSLGGMSNQPQHF
NA,TRBV5-8,TRBJ2-5,NA,TGTGCCAGCAGCTTGTTAAGATCAGGGCTAGGGCAAGAGACCCAGTACTTC,CASSLLRSGLGQETQYF
NA,TRBV7-2,TRBJ1-1,NA,TGTGCCAGCAGCCCCTCAGATGGCAGTGAAGCTTTCTTT,CASSPSDGSEAFF
TRBD1,TRBV15,TRBJ2-7,few,TGTGCCACCAGCGGGGACAGGGACAACGAGCAGTACTTC,CATSGDRDNEQYF
NA,TRBV12-3/TRBV12-4,TRBJ2-3,few,TGTGCCAGCAGTGCCAGCAGGGGGAGGAAGTATTTT,CASSASRGRKYF